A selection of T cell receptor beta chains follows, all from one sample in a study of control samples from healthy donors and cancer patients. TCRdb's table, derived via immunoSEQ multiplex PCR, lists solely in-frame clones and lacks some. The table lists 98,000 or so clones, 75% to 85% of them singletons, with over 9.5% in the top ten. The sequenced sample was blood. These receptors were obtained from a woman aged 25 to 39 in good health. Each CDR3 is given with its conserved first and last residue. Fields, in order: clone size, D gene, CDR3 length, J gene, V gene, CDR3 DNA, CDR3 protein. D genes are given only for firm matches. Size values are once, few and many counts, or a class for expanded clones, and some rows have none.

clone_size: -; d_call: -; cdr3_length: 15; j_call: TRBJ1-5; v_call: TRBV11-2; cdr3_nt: TGTGCCAGCAGCTTAGATCCACGTAGCAATCAGCCCCAGCATTTT; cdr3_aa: CASSLDPRSNQPQHF
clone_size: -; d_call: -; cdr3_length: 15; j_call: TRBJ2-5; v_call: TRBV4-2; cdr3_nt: TGTGCCAGCAGCCAGGGGGGGCGGGCCTCTGAGACCCAGTACTTC; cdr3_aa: CASSQGGRASETQYF
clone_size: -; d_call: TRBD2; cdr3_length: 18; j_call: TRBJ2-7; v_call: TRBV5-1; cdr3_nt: TGCGCCAGCAGCTTAACTTGGACTAGCGGGGCGGATGTCTACGAGCAGTACTTC; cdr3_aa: CASSLTWTSGADVYEQYF
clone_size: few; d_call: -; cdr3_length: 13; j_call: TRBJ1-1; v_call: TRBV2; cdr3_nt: TGTGCCAGCAGATCGTCCAGAGGAACTGAAGCTTTCTTT; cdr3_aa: CASRSSRGTEAFF
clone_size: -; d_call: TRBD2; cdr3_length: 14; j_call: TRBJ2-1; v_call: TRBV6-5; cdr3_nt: TGTGCCAGCACCCCGGGACTAGCATCCAATGAGCAGTTCTTC; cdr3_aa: CASTPGLASNEQFF
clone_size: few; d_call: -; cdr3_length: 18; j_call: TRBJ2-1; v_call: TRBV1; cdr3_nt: TGCACCAGCAGCCACCCCGGACTAGCGGGGTCCATATACAATGAGCAGTTCTTC; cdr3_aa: CTSSHPGLAGSIYNEQFF
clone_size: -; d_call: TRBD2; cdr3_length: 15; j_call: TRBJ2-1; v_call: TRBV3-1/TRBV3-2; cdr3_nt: TGTGCCAGCAGCCTTAGCGGGGGGGTCTACAATGAGCAGTTCTTC; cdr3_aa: CASSLSGGVYNEQFF
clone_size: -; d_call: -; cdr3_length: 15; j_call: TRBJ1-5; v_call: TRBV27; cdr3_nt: TGTGCCAGCACCTTAGGGATGGGCAGAGATCAGCCCCAGCATTTT; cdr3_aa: CASTLGMGRDQPQHF
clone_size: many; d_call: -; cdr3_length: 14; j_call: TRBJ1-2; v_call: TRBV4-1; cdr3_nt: TGCGCCAGCAGCCAAGAGGAGTTACTCGGGGGCTACACCTTC; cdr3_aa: CASSQEELLGGYTF
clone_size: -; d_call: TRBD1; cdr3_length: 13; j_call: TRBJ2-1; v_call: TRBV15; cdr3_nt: TGTGCCACCAGCCTCAGGGGGAGCGTTGAGCAGTTCTTC; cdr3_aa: CATSLRGSVEQFF
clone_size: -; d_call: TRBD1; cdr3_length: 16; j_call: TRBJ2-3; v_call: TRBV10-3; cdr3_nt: TGTGCCATCAGTGGAAAGCAGGGGGTCCTCACAGATACGCAGTATTTT; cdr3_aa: CAISGKQGVLTDTQYF
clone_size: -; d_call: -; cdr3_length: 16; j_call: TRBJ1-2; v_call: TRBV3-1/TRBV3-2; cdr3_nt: TGTGCCAGCAGCCAACCTTCCCCCCGTCGAATGCGTGGCTACACCTTC; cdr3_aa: CASSQPSPRRMRGYTF
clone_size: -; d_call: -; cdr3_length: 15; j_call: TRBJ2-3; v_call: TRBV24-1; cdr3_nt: TGTGCCACCTCCTATGGGGTAGCGAGCACAGATACGCAGTATTTT; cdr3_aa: CATSYGVASTDTQYF
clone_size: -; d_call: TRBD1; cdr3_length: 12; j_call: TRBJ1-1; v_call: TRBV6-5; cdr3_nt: TGTGCCAGCAGCCAGGGACAGGGGTGGGCTTTCTTT; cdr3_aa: CASSQGQGWAFF
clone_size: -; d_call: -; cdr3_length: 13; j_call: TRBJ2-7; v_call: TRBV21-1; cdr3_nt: TGTGCCAGGGCCTGGCGGGGGGACTACGAGCAGTACTTC; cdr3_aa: CARAWRGDYEQYF
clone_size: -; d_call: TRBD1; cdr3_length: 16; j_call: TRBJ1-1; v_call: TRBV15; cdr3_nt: TGTGCCACCAGCAGAGACTACGGGACAGGGGGAACTGAAGCTTTCTTT; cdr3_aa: CATSRDYGTGGTEAFF
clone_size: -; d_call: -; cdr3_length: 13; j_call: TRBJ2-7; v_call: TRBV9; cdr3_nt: TGTGCCAGCAGCGTAGATCCTAGGGGAGAGCAGTACTTC; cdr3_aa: CASSVDPRGEQYF
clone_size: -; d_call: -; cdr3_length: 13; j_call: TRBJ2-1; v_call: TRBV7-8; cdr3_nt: TGTGCCAGCAGCTCTCTTGTAATCAATGAGCAGTTCTTC; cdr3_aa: CASSSLVINEQFF
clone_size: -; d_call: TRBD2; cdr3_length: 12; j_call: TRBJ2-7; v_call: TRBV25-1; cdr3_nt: TGTGCCACCACACGGGGGGTGCGCGAGCAGTACTTC; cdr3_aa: CATTRGVREQYF
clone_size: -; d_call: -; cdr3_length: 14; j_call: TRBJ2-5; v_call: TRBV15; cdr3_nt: TGTGCCACCAGCAGAGGGGCAGGACAAGAGACCCAGTACTTC; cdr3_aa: CATSRGAGQETQYF
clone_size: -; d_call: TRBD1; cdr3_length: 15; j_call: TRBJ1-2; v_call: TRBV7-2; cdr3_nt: TGTGCCAGCAGCTTAGGGGGGAGGACAGGGGAAGGCTACACCTTC; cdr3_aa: CASSLGGRTGEGYTF
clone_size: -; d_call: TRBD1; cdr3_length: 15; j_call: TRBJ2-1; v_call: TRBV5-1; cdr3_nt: TGCGCCAGCAGGATCACAGGGGCCGACTACAATGAGCAGTTCTTC; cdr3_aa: CASRITGADYNEQFF
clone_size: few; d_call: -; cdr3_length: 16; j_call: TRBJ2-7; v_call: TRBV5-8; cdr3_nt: TGTGCCAGCAGCGGCCGGGCCCCGAGACCCTCCTACGAGCAGTACTTC; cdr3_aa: CASSGRAPRPSYEQYF
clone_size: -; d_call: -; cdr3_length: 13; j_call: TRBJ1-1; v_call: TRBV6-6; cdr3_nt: TGTGCCAGCAGTTACGGGATGAACACTGAAGCTTTCTTT; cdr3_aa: CASSYGMNTEAFF
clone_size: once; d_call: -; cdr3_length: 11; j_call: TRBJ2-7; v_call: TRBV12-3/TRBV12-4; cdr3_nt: TGTGCCAGCAGTTTAGCAGCCGAGCAGTACTTC; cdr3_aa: CASSLAAEQYF
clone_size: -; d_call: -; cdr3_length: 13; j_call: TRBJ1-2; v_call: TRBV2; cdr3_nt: TGTGCCAGCAGTGACGAGCGGCTCTATGGCTACACCTTC; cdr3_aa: CASSDERLYGYTF
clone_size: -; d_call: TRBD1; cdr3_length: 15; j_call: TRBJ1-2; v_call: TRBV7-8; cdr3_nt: TGTGCCAGCAGCTCAAGGACAGGGGCAGACTATGGCTACACCTTC; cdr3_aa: CASSSRTGADYGYTF
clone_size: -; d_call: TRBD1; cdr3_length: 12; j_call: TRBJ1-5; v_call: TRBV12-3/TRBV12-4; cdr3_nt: TGTGCCAGCACGACAGGGGCTCAGCCCCAGCATTTT; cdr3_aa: CASTTGAQPQHF
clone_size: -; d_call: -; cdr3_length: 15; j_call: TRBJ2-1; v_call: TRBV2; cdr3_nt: TGTGCCAGCAGTGGCCCCGGGGCCTCGTACAATGAGCAGTTCTTC; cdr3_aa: CASSGPGASYNEQFF
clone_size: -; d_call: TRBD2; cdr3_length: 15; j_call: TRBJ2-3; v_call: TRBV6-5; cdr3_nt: TGTGCCAGCAGTCGTCTAGCGGGGGGCTGGGATACGCAGTATTTT; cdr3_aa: CASSRLAGGWDTQYF
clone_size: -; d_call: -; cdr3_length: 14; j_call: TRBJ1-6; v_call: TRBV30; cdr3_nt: TGTGCCTGGAGTGTACCCCAGGGAGCTTCACCCCTCCACTTT; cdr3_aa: CAWSVPQGASPLHF
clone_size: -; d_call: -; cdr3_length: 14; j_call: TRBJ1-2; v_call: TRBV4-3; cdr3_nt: TGCGCCAGCAGCCAAGAGATCGGTAACTATGGCTACACCTTC; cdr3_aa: CASSQEIGNYGYTF
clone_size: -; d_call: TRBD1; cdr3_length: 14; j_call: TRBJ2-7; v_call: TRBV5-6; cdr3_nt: TGTGCCAGCAGCTTGAGGGACAGATACTACGAGCAGTACTTC; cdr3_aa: CASSLRDRYYEQYF
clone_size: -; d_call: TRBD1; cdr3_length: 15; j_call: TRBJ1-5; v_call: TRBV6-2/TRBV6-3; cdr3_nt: TGTGCCAGCAGTTACAGGGGGCTGAGCAATCAGCCCCAGCATTTT; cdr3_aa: CASSYRGLSNQPQHF
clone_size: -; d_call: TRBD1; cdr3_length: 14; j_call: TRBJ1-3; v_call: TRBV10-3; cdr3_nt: TGTGCCATCAGTGGACCGGGACAGGGAAACACCATATATTTT; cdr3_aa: CAISGPGQGNTIYF
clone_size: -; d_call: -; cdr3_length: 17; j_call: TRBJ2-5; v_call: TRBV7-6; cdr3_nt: TGTGCCAGCAGCTTAGCCCCGACAGGGGAGGGGTGGGAGACCCAGTACTTC; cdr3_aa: CASSLAPTGEGWETQYF
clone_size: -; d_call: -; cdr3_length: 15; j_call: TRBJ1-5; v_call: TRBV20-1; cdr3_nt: TGCAGTGCTAGTGGCGGGGCGCTTGGCAATCAGCCCCAGCATTTT; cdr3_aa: CSASGGALGNQPQHF
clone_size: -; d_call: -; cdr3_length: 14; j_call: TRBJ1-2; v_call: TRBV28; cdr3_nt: TGTGCCAGCACTACACTCGGACGGTTCTATGGCTACACCTTC; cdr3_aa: CASTTLGRFYGYTF
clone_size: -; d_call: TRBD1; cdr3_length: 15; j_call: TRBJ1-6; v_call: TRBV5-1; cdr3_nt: TGCGCCAGCAGCCGACAGGGTGGGGATAATTCACCCCTCCACTTT; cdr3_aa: CASSRQGGDNSPLHF
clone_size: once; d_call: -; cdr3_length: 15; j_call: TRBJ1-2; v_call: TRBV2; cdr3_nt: TGTGCCAGCAGTGAACTGCCGGGTGCTAACTATGGCTACACCTTC; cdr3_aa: CASSELPGANYGYTF
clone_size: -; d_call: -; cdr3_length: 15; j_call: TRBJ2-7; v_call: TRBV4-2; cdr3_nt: TGTGCCAGCAGCCAAGATTGGGCGGGGAGCTACGAGCAGTACTTC; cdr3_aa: CASSQDWAGSYEQYF
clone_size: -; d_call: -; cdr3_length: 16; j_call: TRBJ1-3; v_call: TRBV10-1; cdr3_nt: TGCGCCAGCAGTGCGGGAAGGGGAGCTTCAGGAAACACCATATATTTT; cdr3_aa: CASSAGRGASGNTIYF
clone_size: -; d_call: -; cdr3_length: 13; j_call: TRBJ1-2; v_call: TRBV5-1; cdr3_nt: TGCGCCAGCAGAGGAGAACTAAACTATGGCTACACCTTC; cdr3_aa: CASRGELNYGYTF
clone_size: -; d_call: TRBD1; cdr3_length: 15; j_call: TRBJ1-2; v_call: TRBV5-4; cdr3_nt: TGTGCCAGCAGCTTGGCGACAGGGGGAAACTATGGCTACACCTTC; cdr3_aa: CASSLATGGNYGYTF
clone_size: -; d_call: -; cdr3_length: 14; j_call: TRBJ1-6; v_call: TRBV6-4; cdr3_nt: TGTGCCAGCAGTGACAGGGCATATAATTCACCCCTCCACTTT; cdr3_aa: CASSDRAYNSPLHF
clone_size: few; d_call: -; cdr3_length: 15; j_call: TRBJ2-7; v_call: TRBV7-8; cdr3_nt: TGTGCCAGCAGCTCCGCTCCTCGGGGTACCTACGAGCAGTACTTC; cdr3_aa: CASSSAPRGTYEQYF
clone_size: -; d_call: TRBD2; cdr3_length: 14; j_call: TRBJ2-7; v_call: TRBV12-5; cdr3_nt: TGTGCTAGTGTTCAGGCGGGGGGTCGTTACGAGCAGTACTTC; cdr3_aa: CASVQAGGRYEQYF
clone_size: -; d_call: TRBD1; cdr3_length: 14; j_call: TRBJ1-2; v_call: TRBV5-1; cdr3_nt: TGCGCCAGCAGCTTGCAGGGGGGCAACTATGGCTACACCTTC; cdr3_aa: CASSLQGGNYGYTF
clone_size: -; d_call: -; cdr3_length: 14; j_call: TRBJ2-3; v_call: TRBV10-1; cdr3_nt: TGCGCCAGCAGTGAGTCGGCTAGCAAAGAGGCGCAGTATTTT; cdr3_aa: CASSESASKEAQYF
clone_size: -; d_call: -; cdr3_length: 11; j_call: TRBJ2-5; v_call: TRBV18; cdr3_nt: TGTGCCAGCTCACCCGGCCAGACCCAGTACTTC; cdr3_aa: CASSPGQTQYF
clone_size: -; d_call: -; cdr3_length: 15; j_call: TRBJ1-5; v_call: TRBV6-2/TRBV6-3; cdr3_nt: TGTGCCAGCAGTCCAATACAGGGTAGCAATCAGCCCCAGCATTTT; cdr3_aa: CASSPIQGSNQPQHF
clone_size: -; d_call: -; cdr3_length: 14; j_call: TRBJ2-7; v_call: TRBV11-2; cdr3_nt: TGTGCCAGCAGCTTTTCTAAAGACATCTACGAGCAGTACTTC; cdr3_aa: CASSFSKDIYEQYF
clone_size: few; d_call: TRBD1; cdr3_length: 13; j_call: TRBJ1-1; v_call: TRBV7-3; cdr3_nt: TGTGCCAGCAGCAACACAGGGGGAACCGGAGCTTTCTTT; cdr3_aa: CASSNTGGTGAFF